This TCR beta chain derives from a study of cytomegalovirus exposure and HLA in healthy donors. Study-wide results and caveats: Per a prior analysis, the majority of TCR beta V segments were productive roughly 87% or roughly 30% of the time. As confirmed in vitro, a few CMV-associated chains were specific for CMV antigens. An apparent linkage of common viral pathogens to several of the most significant clusters emerged in a later analysis.

Germline lookup yields CDR1 SGHTA and CDR2 FQGNSA. Trimming removed 0 bases at V and 4 bases at J, with 6 bases between. The CDR3 is 13 amino acids. Healthy bone marrow donors made up the donor group. 13 Jbeta primers and 60 Vbeta primers were used for the PCR. Generated by immunoSEQ multiplex PCR, the TCRdb table keeps only in-frame clones and is missing some. The sample contains roughly 140,000 clones, roughly 81% of which appear only once. To note about this clone: Its antigen is as yet unknown. Other nucleotide sequences in the sample specify the same CDR3.

Sequenced: PBMCs. The TCR sequence derives from a woman younger than 30 in good health and CMV-seronegative. The chain recombines TRBV7-2 with TRBJ1-2; D is unresolved. CDR3 DNA sequence: TGTGCCAGCAGCTTAGCGTCGTCCTATGGCTACACCTTC. Translation: CASSLASSYGYTF.